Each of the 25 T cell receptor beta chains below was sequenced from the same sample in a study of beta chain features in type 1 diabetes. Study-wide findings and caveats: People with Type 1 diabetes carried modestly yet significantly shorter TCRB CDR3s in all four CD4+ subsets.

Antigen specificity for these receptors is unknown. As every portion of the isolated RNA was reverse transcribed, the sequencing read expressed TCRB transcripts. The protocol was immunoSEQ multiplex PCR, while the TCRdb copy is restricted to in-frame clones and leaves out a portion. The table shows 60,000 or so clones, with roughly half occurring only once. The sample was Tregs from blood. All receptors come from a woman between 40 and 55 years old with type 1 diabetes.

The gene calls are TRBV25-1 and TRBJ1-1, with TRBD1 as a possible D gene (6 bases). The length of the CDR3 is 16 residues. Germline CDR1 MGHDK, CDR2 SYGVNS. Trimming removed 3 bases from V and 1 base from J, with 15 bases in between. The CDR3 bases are TGTGCCAGCAGTGACAGCAGGGGTAGAGGGAACACTGAAGCTTTCTTT. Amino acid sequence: CASSDSRGRGNTEAFF.

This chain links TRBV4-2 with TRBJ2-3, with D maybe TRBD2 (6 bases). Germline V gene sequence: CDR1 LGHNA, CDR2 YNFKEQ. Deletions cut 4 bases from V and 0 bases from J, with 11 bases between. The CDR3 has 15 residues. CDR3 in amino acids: CASSLNGGSTDTQYF. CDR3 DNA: TGTGCCAGCAGCCTCAATGGGGGGAGCACAGATACGCAGTATTTT.

The CDR3 reads CASKGTGGSRYGYTF. CDR3 DNA sequence: TGTGCCAGCAAAGGGACAGGGGGTAGTAGGTATGGCTACACCTTC. The chain employs TRBV27 and TRBJ1-2; 11 bases align to TRBD1. This CDR3 contains 15 residues. The germline V gene encodes CDR1 MNHEY and CDR2 SMNVEV (reference sequence). The trim removed 7 bases at V and 5 bases at J, leaving 9 bases unmatched.

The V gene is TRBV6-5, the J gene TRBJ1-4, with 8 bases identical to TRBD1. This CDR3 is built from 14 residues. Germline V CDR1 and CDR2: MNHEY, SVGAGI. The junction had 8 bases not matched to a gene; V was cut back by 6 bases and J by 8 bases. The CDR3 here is CASRRDRYREKLFF. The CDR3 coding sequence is TGTGCCAGCAGAAGGGACAGGTATAGGGAAAAACTGTTTTTT.

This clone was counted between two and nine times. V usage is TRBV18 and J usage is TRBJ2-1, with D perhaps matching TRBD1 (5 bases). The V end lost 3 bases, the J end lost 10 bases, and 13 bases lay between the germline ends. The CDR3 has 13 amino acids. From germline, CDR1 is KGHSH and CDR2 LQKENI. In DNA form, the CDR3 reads TGTGCCAGCTCACCTTTTCAGGGTGGCGAGCAGTTCTTC. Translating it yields CASSPFQGGEQFF.

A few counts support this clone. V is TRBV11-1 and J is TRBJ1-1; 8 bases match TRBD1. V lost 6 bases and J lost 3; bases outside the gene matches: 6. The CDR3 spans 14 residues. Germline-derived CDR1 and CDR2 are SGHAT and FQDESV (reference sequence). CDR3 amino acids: CASRGQGADTEAFF. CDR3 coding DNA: TGTGCCAGCAGAGGACAGGGAGCGGACACTGAAGCTTTCTTT.

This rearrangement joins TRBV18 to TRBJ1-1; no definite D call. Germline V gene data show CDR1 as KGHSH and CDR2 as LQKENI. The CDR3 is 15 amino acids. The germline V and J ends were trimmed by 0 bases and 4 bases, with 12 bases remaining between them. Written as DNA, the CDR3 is TGTGCCAGCTCACCACCGTCTAGGGCGGGCACTGAAGCTTTCTTT. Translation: CASSPPSRAGTEAFF.

DNA for the CDR3: TGTGCCAGCAGCTTCGACTGGGGCCATGAGCAGTTCTTC. It encodes CASSFDWGHEQFF. The V gene is TRBV5-4, the J gene TRBJ2-1; D perhaps matches TRBD1 (5 bases). The CDR3 spans 13 residues. V was pared by 2 bases and J by 8 bases, with 11 bases between. Per germline, CDR1 SGHNT and CDR2 YYREEE (reference sequence).

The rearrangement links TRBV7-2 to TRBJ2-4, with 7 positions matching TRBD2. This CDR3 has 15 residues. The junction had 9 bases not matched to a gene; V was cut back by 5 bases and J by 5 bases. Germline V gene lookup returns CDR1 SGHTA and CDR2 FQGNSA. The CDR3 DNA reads TGTGCCAGCAGCCCTCGCGGGAGAATTGAAAACATTCAGTACTTC. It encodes CASSPRGRIENIQYF. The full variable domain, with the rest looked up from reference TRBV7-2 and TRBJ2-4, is GAGVSQSPSNKVTEKGKDVELRCDPISGHTALYWYRQSLGQGLEFLIYFQGNSAPDKSGLPSDRFSAERTGGSVSTLTIQRTQQEDSAVYLCASSPRGRIENIQYFGAGTRLSVL.

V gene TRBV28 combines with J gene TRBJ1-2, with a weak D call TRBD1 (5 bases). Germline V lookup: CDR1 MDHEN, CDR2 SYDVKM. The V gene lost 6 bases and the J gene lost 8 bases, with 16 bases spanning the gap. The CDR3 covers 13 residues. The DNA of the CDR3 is TGTGCCAGCAGACTTCGAAAGGGGAGGGGCTACACCTTC. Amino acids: CASRLRKGRGYTF.

The CDR3 is CASTPRGTSSYNEQFF. Written as DNA, the CDR3 is TGTGCCAGCACCCCAAGGGGGACGAGCTCCTACAATGAGCAGTTCTTC. The chain uses TRBV7-2 and TRBJ2-1; maybe TRBD1 (6 bases). The V end was cut by 7 bases, the J end by 0 bases, with 16 bases between. The CDR3 has 16 residues. The germline CDR1 and CDR2 sequences are SGHTA and FQGNSA.

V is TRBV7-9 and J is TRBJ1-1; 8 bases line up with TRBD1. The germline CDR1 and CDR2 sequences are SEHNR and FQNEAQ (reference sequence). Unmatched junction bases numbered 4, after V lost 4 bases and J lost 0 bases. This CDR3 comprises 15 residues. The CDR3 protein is CASSYQTGVNTEAFF. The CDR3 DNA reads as TGTGCCAGCAGCTACCAGACAGGGGTGAACACTGAAGCTTTCTTT.

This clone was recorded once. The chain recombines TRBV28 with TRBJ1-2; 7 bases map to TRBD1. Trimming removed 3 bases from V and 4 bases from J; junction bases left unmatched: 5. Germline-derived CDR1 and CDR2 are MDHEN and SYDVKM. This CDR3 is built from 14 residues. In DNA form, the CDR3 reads TGTGCCAGCAGTTTCCCCGGGACAGTCTATGGCTACACCTTC. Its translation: CASSFPGTVYGYTF.

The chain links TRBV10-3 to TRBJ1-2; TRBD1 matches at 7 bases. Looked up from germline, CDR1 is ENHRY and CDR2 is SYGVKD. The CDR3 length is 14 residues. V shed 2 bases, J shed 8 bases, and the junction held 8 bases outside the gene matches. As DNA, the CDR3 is TGTGCCATCAGTGAGAAACAGGGGATACAGGGCTACACCTTC. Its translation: CAISEKQGIQGYTF.

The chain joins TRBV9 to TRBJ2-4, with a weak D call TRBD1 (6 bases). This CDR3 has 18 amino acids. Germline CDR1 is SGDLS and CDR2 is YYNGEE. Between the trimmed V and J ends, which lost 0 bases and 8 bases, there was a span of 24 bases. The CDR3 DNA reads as TGTGCCAGCAGCGTAGAGGATGGGGGCCGAGGGGGTCGCGACATTCAGTACTTC. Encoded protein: CASSVEDGGRGGRDIQYF.

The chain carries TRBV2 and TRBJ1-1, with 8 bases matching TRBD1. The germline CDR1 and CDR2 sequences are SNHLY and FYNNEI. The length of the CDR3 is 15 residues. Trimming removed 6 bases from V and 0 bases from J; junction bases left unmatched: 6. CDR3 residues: CASRRQGMMNTEAFF. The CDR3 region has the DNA TGTGCCAGCAGGCGACAGGGGATGATGAACACTGAAGCTTTCTTT.

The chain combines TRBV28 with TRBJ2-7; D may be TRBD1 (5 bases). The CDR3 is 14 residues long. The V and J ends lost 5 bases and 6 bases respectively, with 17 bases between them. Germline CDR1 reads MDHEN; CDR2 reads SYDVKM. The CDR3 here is CASSPSFTQAEQYF. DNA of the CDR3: TGTGCCAGCAGTCCCTCCTTTACACAGGCCGAGCAGTACTTC. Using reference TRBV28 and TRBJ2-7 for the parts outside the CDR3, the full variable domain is DVKVTQSSRYLVKRTGEKVFLECVQDMDHENMFWYRQDPGLGLRLIYFSYDVKMKEKGDIPEGYSVSREKKERFSLILESASTNQTSMYLCASSPSFTQAEQYFGPGTRLTVT.

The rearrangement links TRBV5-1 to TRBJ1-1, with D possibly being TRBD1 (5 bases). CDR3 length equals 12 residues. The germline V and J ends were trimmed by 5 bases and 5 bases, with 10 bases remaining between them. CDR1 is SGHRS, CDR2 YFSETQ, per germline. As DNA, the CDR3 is TGCGCCAGCAGTTGGAGGGGTACTGAAGCTTTCTTT. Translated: CASSWRGTEAFF.

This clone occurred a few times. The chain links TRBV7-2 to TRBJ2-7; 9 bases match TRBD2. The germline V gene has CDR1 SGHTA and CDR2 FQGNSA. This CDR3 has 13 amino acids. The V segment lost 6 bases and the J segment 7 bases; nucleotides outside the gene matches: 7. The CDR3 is CASRSSGKGEQYF. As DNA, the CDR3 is TGTGCCAGCAGGTCTAGCGGGAAGGGGGAGCAGTACTTC. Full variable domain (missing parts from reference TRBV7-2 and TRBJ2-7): GAGVSQSPSNKVTEKGKDVELRCDPISGHTALYWYRQSLGQGLEFLIYFQGNSAPDKSGLPSDRFSAERTGGSVSTLTIQRTQQEDSAVYLCASRSSGKGEQYFGPGTRLTVT.

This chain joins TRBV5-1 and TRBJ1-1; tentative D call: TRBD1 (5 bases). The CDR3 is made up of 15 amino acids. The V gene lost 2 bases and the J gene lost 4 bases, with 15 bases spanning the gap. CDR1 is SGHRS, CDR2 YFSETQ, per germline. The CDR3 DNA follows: TGCGCCAGCAGCTTTCAAGCCAGGGCGACCACTGAAGCTTTCTTT. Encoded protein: CASSFQARATTEAFF.

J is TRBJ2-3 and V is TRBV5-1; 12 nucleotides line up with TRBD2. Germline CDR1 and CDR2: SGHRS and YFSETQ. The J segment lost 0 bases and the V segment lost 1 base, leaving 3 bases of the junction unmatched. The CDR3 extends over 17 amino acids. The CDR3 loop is CASSLKTSGGSTDTQYF. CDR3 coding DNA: TGCGCCAGCAGCTTGAAAACTAGCGGGGGGAGCACAGATACGCAGTATTTT.

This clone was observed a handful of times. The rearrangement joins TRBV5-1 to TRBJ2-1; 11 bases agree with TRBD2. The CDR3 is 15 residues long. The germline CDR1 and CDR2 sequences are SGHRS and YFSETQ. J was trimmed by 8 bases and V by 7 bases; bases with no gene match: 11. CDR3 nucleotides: TGCGCCAGCCAACCTATAGCGGGAGGGACCCATGAGCAGTTCTTC. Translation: CASQPIAGGTHEQFF.

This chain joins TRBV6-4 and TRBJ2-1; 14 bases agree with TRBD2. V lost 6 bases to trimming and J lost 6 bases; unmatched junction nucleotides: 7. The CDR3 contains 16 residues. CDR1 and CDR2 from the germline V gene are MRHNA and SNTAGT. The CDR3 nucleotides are TGTGCCAGCAGAGCCGGACTAGCGGGGGGTCGCAATGAGCAGTTCTTC. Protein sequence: CASRAGLAGGRNEQFF.

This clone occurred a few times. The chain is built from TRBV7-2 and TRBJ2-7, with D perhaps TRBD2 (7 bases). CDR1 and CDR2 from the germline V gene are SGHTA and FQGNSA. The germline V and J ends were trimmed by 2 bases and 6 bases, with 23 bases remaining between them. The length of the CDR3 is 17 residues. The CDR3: CASSLWGPISGDPEQYF. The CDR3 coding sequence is TGTGCCAGCAGCTTATGGGGGCCGATAAGCGGGGATCCCGAGCAGTACTTC.

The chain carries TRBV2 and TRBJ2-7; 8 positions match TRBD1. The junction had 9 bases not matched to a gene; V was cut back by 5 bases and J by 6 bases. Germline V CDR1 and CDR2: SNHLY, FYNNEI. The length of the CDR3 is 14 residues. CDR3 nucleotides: TGTGCCAGCAGTTCTTGGACAGGGAAAAGCGAGCAGTACTTC. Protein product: CASSSWTGKSEQYF.